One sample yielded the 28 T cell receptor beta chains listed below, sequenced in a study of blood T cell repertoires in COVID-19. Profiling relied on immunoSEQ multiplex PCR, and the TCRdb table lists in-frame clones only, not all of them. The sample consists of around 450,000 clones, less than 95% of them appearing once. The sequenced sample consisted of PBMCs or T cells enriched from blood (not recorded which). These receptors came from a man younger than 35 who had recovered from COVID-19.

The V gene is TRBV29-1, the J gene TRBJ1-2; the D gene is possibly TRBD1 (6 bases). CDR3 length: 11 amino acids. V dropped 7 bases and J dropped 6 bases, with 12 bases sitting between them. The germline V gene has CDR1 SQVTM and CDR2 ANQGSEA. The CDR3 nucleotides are TGCAGCGCCAACAGGGTGGATGGCTACACCTTC. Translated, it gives CSANRVDGYTF.

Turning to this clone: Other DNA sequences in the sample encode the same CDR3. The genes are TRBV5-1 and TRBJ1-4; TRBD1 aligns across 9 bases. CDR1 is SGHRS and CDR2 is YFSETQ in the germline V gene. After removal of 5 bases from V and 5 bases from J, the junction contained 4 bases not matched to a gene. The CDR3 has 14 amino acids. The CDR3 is CASSPGTGNEKLFF. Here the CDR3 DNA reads TGCGCCAGCAGTCCCGGGACAGGGAATGAAAAACTGTTTTTT. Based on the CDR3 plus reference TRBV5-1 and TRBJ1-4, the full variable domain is KAGVTQTPRYLIKTRGQQVTLSCSPISGHRSVSWYQQTPGQGLQFLFEYFSETQRNKGNFPGRFSGRQFSNSRSEMNVSTLELGDSALYLCASSPGTGNEKLFFGSGTQLSVL.

For the CDR3, the DNA is TGTGCCAGCAGCTTGCAGGGAGGGAATAATTCACCCCTCCACTTT. Its translation: CASSLQGGNNSPLHF. V gene TRBV7-3 combines with J gene TRBJ1-6; D perhaps matches TRBD1 (5 bases). Deletions cut 3 bases from V and 5 bases from J, with 11 bases between. CDR3 size: 15 residues. The germline gives CDR1 SGHTA, CDR2 FQGTGA.

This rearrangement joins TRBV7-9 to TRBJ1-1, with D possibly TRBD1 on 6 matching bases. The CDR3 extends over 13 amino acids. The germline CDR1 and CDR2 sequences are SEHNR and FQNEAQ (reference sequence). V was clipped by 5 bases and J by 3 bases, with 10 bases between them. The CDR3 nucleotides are TGTGCCAGCAGCCACAGGGCATACACTGAAGCTTTCTTT. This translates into CASSHRAYTEAFF.

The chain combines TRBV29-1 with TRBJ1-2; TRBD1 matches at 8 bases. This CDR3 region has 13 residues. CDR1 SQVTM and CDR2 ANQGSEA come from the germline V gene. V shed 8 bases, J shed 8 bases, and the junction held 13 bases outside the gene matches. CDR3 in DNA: TGCAGCTCGTTCAGGGGGCGAACGGAGGGCTACACCTTC. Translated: CSSFRGRTEGYTF.

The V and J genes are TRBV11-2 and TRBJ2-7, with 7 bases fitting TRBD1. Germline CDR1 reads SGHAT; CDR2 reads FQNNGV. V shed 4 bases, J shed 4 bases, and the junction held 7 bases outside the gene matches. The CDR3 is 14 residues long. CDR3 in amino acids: CASSWGQTNYEQYF. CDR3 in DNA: TGTGCCAGCAGCTGGGGACAGACAAATTACGAGCAGTACTTC.

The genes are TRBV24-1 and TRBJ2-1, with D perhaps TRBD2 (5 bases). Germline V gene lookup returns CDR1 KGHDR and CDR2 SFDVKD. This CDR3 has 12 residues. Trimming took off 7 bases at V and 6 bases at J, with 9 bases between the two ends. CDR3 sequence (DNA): TGTGCCACCAGGGCCGCGGGCAATGAGCAGTTCTTC. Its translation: CATRAAGNEQFF.

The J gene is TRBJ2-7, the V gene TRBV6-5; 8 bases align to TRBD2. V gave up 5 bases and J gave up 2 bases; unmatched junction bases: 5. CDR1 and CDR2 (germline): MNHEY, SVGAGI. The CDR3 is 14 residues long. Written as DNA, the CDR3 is TGTGCCAGCAGTCCTAGCGGGCGAACCTACGAGCAGTACTTC. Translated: CASSPSGRTYEQYF.

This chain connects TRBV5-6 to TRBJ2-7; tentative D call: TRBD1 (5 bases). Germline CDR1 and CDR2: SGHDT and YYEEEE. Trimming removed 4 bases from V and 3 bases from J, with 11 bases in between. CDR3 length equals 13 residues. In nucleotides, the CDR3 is TGTGCCAGCAGCCCCACAGGCCGCTACGAGCAGTACTTC. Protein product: CASSPTGRYEQYF.

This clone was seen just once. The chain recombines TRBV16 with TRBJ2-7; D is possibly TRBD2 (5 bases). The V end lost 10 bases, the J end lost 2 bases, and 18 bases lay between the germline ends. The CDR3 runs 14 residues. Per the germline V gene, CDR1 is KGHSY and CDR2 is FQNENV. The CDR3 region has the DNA TGTGCCACTTCACAAGGACTGGAAACCTACGAGCAGTACTTC. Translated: CATSQGLETYEQYF.

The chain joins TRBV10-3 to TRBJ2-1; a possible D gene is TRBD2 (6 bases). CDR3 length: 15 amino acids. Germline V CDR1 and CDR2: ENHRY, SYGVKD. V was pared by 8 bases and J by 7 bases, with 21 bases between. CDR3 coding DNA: TGTGCCATCTTCTCCGGCGCGGGATACGATAATGAGCAGTTCTTC. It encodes CAIFSGAGYDNEQFF.

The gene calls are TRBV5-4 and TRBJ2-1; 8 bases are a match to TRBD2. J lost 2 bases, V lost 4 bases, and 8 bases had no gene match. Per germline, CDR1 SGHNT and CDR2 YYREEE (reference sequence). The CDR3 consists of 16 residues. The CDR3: CASSAGGGDPYNEQFF. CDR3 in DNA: TGTGCCAGCAGCGCGGGGGGAGGGGACCCCTACAATGAGCAGTTCTTC.

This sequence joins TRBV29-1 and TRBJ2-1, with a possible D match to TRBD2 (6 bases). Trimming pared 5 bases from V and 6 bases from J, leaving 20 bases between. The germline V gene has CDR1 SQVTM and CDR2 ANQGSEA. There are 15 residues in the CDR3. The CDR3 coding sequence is TGCAGCGTTCGACGGGGGACCCAAGAATCCAATGAGCAGTTCTTC. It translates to CSVRRGTQESNEQFF.

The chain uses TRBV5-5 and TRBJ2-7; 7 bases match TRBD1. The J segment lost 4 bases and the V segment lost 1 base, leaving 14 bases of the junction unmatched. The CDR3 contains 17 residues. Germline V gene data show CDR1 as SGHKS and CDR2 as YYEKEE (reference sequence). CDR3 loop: CASSLFLKKAQGYEQYF. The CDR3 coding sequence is TGTGCCAGCAGCTTGTTCCTCAAAAAAGCACAGGGGTACGAGCAGTACTTC.

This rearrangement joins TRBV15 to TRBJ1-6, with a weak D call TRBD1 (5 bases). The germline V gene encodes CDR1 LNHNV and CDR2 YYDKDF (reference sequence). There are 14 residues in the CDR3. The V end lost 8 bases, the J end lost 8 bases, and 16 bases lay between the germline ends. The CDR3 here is CATSKGHGDSPLHF. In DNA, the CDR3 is TGTGCCACCTCGAAAGGACATGGCGATTCACCCCTCCACTTT.

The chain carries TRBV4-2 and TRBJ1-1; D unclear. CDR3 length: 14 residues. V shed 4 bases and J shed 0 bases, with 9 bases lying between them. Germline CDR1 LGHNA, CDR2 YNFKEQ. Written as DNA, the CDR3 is TGTGCCAGCAGCCCCAGTCTGATGAACACTGAAGCTTTCTTT. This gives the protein CASSPSLMNTEAFF.

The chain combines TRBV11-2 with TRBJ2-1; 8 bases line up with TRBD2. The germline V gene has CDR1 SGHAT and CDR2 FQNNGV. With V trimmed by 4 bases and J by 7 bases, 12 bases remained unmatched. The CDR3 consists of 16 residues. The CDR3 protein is CASSSLGLGLGNEQFF. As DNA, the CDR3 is TGTGCCAGCAGCTCCCTCGGGCTGGGACTAGGAAATGAGCAGTTCTTC.

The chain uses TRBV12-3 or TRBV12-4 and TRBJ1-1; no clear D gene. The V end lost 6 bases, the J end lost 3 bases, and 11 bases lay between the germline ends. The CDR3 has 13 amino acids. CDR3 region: CASSQFSDTEAFF. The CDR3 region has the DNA TGTGCCAGCAGCCAATTCAGTGACACTGAAGCTTTCTTT.

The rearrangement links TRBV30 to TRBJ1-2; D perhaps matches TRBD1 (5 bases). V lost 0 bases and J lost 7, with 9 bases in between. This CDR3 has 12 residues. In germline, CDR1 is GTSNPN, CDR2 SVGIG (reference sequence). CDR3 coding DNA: TGTGCCTGGAGTGTCAGGGAGGCTGGCTACACCTTC. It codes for CAWSVREAGYTF.

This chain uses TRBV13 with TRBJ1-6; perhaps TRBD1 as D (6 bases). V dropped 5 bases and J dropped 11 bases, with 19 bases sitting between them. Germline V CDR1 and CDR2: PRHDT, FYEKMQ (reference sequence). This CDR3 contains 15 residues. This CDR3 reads CASSPRTDQGAPLHF. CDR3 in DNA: TGTGCCAGCAGCCCTAGGACAGACCAAGGGGCACCCCTCCACTTT.

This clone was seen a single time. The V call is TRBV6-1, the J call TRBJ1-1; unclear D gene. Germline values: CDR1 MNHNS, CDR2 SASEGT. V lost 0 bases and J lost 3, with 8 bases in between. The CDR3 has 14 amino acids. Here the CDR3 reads CASSEAGVDTEAFF. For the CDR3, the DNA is TGTGCCAGCAGTGAAGCGGGAGTTGACACTGAAGCTTTCTTT.

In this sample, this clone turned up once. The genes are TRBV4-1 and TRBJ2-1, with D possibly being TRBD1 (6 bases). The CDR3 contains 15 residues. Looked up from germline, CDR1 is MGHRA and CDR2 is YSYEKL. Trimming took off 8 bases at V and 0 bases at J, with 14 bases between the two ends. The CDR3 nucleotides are TGCGCCAGCTCCCTGGCGGACAGCTCCTACAATGAGCAGTTCTTC. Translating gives CASSLADSSYNEQFF.

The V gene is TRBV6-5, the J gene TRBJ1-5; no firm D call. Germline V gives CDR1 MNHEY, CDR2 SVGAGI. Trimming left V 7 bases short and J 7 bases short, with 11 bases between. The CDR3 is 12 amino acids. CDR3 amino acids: CASMARGQPQHF. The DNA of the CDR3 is TGTGCCAGCATGGCACGGGGACAGCCCCAGCATTTT.

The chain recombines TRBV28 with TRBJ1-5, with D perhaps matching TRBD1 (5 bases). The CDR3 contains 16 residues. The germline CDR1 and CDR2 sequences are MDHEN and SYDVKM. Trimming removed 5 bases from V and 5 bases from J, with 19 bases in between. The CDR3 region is CASSPVGGERDQPQHF. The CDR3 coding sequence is TGTGCCAGCAGTCCAGTCGGAGGGGAAAGGGATCAGCCCCAGCATTTT.

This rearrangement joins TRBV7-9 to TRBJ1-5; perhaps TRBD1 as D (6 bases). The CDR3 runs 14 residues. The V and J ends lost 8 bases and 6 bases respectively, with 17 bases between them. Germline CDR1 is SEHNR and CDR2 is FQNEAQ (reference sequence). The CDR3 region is CASSTGGNGQPQHF. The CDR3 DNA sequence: TGTGCCAGCTCGACGGGGGGCAACGGTCAGCCCCAGCATTTT. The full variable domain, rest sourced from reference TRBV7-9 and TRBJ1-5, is DTGVSQNPRHKITKRGQNVTFRCDPISEHNRLYWYRQTLGQGPEFLTYFQNEAQLEKSRLLSDRFSAERPKGSFSTLEIQRTEQGDSAMYLCASSTGGNGQPQHFGDGTRLSIL.

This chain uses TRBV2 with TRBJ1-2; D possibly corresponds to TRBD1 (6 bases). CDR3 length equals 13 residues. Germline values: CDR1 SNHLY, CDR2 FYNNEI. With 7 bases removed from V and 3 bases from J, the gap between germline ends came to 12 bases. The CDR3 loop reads CASIGGADYGYTF. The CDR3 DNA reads TGTGCCAGCATTGGGGGCGCGGACTATGGCTACACCTTC.

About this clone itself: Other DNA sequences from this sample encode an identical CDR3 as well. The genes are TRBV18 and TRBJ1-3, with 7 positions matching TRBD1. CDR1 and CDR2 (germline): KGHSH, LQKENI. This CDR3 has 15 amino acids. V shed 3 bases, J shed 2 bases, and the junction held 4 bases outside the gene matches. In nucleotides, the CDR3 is TGTGCCAGCTCACCGGCAGGGGGACCTGGAAACACCATATATTTT. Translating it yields CASSPAGGPGNTIYF.

The chain's CDR3 is CASSIGGTDTQYF. The DNA for the CDR3 is TGCGCCAGCAGCATCGGAGGCACAGATACGCAGTATTTT. The V gene is TRBV5-1, the J gene TRBJ2-3; D gene unclear. CDR1 and CDR2 from the germline V gene are SGHRS and YFSETQ. Trimming stripped 4 bases from V and 1 base from J, with 7 bases between. This CDR3 comprises 13 residues.